Detailed here is one T cell receptor beta chain. Clones were sequenced by immunoSEQ multiplex PCR, and TCRdb holds only the in-frame ones, with some missing. In the table there are fewer than 2,500 clones, more than 70% of which are singletons. The data are from a study of somatic mutations in cytotoxic T cells in rheumatoid arthritis. Germline V CDR1 and CDR2: SGHAT, FQNNGV. The CDR3 is made up of 14 amino acids. V shed 0 bases and J shed 6 bases, with 8 bases lying between them. The chain employs TRBV11-2 and TRBJ1-4; D might be TRBD1 (6 bases). The material sequenced was CD8+ T cells sorted from blood, taken at a follow-up visit. The sequence derives from a man between 65 and 79 years old with rheumatoid arthritis. The CDR3 loop is CASSLDTGYEKLFF. The CDR3 DNA is TGTGCCAGCAGCTTAGATACAGGGTATGAAAAACTGTTTTTT.